These T cell receptor beta chains were read from a single sample in a study of blood T cell repertoires in COVID-19. This table comes from immunoSEQ multiplex PCR, and its TCRdb copy is limited to in-frame clones, with some not included. The sample contains about 220,000 clones, around 81% of which appear only once. The sequencing input was peripheral blood. The receptors stem from a woman in her 70s with acute or convalescent COVID-19. Each CDR3 is given with its conserved first and last residue. The D gene is left open where the match is weak. The size field is filled for only some rows; it gives once, few, many or a size class.

CDR3aa	CDR3nt	v_gene	j_gene	abundance	d_gene
CASSPGGGNTEAFF	TGTGCCAGCAGCCCCGGGGGGGGGAACACTGAAGCTTTCTTT	TRBV13	TRBJ1-1	.	.
CASSLSRDRHNEQFF	TGTGCCAGTAGTCTCTCCCGGGACAGACACAATGAGCAGTTCTTC	TRBV19	TRBJ2-1	.	TRBD1
CASSPESSGGYRREQFF	TGCGCCAGCAGCCCAGAATCTAGCGGGGGGTATCGTCGTGAGCAGTTCTTC	TRBV4-3	TRBJ2-1	.	TRBD2
CASSELGTGGYNSPLHF	TGTGCCAGCAGTGAATTGGGCACAGGGGGCTATAATTCACCCCTCCACTTT	TRBV25-1	TRBJ1-6	.	TRBD1
CASSRQSRTGKSGELFF	TGTGCCAGCAGCCGGCAAAGTCGTACAGGGAAATCCGGGGAGCTGTTTTTT	TRBV14	TRBJ2-2	.	.
CASSFGGTGSREEKLFF	TGTGCCAGCAGCTTCGGTGGGACAGGATCACGGGAAGAAAAACTGTTTTTT	TRBV7-9	TRBJ1-4	.	TRBD1
CASKDRGHGELFF	TGTGCCAGCAAGGACAGGGGGCACGGGGAGCTGTTTTTT	TRBV6-5	TRBJ2-2	.	TRBD1
CASYDRGPEQYF	TGCGCCAGCTACGACAGGGGGCCCGAGCAGTACTTC	TRBV5-1	TRBJ2-7	once	TRBD1
CASSLGGASGGPLQETQYF	TGCGCCAGCAGCTTGGGTGGTGCGAGCGGGGGGCCCCTCCAAGAGACCCAGTACTTC	TRBV5-1	TRBJ2-5	.	TRBD2
CASSERKSGETQYF	TGTGCCAGCAGTGAACGAAAGTCCGGGGAGACCCAGTACTTC	TRBV2	TRBJ2-5	.	.
CASSLIPQGGGNTEAFF	TGTGCCAGCAGTTTAATTCCTCAGGGAGGAGGGAACACTGAAGCTTTCTTT	TRBV28	TRBJ1-1	.	.
CASSLREGSRETQYF	TGTGCCAGCAGCCTTCGGGAAGGGAGCCGGGAGACCCAGTACTTC	TRBV9	TRBJ2-5	.	.